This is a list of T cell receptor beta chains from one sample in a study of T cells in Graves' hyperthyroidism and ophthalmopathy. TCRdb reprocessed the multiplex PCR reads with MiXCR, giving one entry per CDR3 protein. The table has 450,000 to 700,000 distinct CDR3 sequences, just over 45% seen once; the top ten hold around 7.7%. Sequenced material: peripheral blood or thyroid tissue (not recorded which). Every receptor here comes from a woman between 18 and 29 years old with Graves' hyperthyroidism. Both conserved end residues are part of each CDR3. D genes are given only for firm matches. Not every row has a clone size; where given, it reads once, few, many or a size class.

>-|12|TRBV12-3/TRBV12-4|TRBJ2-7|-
TGTGCCAGCAGCCTCCCGGACCTAGAGCAGTACTTC
CASSLPDLEQYF
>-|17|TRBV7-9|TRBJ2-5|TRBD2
TGTGCCAGCAGGACTAGCGGAAGCCAAGATCAGGTGGAGACCCAGTACTTC
CASRTSGSQDQVETQYF
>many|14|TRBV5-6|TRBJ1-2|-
TGTGCCAGCAGCTTAGTGGCCACTAACTATGGCTACACCTTC
CASSLVATNYGYTF
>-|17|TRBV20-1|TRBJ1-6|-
TGCAGTGCCCCTGGACTAGCGGGAGGGCCCTATAATTCACCCCTCCACTTT
CSAPGLAGGPYNSPLHF
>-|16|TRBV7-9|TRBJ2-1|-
TGTGCCAGCAGTTTATATACAGGGAACCCCTACAATGAGCAGTTCTTC
CASSLYTGNPYNEQFF
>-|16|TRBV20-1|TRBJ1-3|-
TGCAGTGCTAGATTGGGGAGGGAGACCTCTGGAAACACCATATATTTT
CSARLGRETSGNTIYF
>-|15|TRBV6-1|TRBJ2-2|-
TGTGCCAGCAGTTATAGACTAAGAAACACCGGGGAGCTGTTTTTT
CASSYRLRNTGELFF
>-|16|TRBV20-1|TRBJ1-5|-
TGCAGTGCCAGTAGTATTGTTGGGGTGGGCAATCAGCCCCAGCATTTT
CSASSIVGVGNQPQHF
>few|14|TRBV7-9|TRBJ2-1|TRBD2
TGTGCCAGCAGCGGGGGGGTAGCGGAAAATGAGCAGTTCTTC
CASSGGVAENEQFF
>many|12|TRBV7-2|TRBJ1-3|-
TGTGCCAGCAGCCCCGGGGGGAACACCATATATTTT
CASSPGGNTIYF
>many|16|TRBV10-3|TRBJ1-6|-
TGTGCCACCCACCCCGCAGAGGGCAGGAATAATTCACCCCTCCACTTT
CATHPAEGRNNSPLHF
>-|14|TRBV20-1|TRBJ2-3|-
TGCAGTGCTAAAGCATCACCCGGGACAGATACGCAGTATTTT
CSAKASPGTDTQYF
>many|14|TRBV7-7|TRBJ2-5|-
TGTGCCAGCAGCCCTTTATCGGCCCAAGAGACCCAGTACTTC
CASSPLSAQETQYF
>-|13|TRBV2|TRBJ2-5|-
TGTGCCAGCAGGAGGGGGGGCGAAGAGACCCAGTACTTC
CASRRGGEETQYF
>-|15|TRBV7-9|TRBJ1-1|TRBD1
TGTGCCAGCAGTCAGGGGGGGGGCCCGAACACTGAAGCTTTCTTT
CASSQGGGPNTEAFF
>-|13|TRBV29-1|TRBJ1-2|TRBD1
TGCAGCGTGGGACAGGGTATTAACTATGGCTACACCTTC
CSVGQGINYGYTF
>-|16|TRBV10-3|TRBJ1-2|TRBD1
TGTGCCATCAGTGAGACTTGGACAGGGATCGACTTTGGCTACACCTTC
CAISETWTGIDFGYTF
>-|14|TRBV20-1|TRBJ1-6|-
TGCAGTGCTAGAGACGGGGCCGCACGATCACCCCTCCACTTT
CSARDGAARSPLHF
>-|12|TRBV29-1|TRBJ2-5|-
TGCAGCTTAAGTTCTCGGGGAGAGACCCAGTACTTC
CSLSSRGETQYF
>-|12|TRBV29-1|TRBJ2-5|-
TGCAGCGCCTACGGTGAGGTGGAGACCCAGTACTTC
CSAYGEVETQYF
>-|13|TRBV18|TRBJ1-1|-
TGTGCCAGCTCACTCAGTGGGAATCCTGAAGCTTTCTTT
CASSLSGNPEAFF
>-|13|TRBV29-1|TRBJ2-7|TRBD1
TGCAGCGCCGTGACAGGGCTCCAGTACGAGCAGTACTTC
CSAVTGLQYEQYF
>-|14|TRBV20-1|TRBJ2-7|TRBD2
TGCAGTGCTAGGGGGGCTAGCGGGAGCTACGAGCAGTACTTC
CSARGASGSYEQYF
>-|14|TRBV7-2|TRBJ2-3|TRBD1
TGTGCCAGCAGTGTGACAGGGGACACAGATACGCAGTATTTT
CASSVTGDTDTQYF
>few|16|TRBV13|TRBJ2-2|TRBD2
TGTGCCAGCAGCTCTGGGAGGGGAAGAGACACCGGGGAGCTGTTTTTT
CASSSGRGRDTGELFF
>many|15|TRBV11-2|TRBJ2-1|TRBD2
TGTGCCAGCAGCCCAGCGGGGACGGGGTACAATGAGCAGTTCTTC
CASSPAGTGYNEQFF
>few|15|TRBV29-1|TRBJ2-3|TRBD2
TGCAGCGTTGTGCCCGCAGCGGGGGGTGCAGATACGCAGTATTTT
CSVVPAAGGADTQYF
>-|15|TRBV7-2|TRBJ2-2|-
TGTGCCAGCAGCCCCCCGAGTCAAGGGGTTGGGGAGCTGTTTTTT
CASSPPSQGVGELFF
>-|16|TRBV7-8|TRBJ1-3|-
TGCGCCAGCAGCGCGGGCGCGGGGCTTTCTGGAAACACCATATATTTT
CASSAGAGLSGNTIYF
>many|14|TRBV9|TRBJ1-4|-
TGTGCCAGCAGCGTCGTAGCAACTAATGAAAAACTGTTTTTT
CASSVVATNEKLFF
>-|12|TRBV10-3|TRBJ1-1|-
TGTGCCATCACCGAAGGGACCCAAGAAGCTTTCTTT
CAITEGTQEAFF
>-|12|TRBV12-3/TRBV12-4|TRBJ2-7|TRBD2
TGTGCCAGCAGCACTAGCGGGATTGAGCAGTACTTC
CASSTSGIEQYF
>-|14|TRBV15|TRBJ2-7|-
TGTGCCACCAGCGTAAGGACAGTCGTCTACGAGCAGTACTTC
CATSVRTVVYEQYF
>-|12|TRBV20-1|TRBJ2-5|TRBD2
TGCAGTGCTACCGGGACTAGCGGGACCCAGTACTTC
CSATGTSGTQYF
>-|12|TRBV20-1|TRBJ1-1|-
TGCAGTGCTAGGCCGACTAGCACTGAAGCTTTCTTT
CSARPTSTEAFF
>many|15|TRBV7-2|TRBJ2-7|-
TGTGCCAGCAGCCATCGACAGAGACACTCCTACGAGCAGTACTTC
CASSHRQRHSYEQYF
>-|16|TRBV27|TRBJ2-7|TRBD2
TGTGCCAGCAGTTTATATGGGACTAGCGGGTCTACCGAGCAGTACTTC
CASSLYGTSGSTEQYF
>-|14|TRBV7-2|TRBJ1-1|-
TGTGCCAGCAGTTTGCGAGGGGATTGGACTGAAGCTTTCTTT
CASSLRGDWTEAFF
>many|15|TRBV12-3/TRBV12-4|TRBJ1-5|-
TGTGCCAGCAGCCCCCGGGATGAGGGCAATCAGCCCCAGCATTTT
CASSPRDEGNQPQHF
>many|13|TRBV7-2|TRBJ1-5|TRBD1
TGTGCCAGCAGTGACAGGGTGGGTGAACCCCAGCATTTT
CASSDRVGEPQHF